The 27 T cell receptor beta chains below all came from one sample that was sequenced in a study of blood T cell repertoires in COVID-19. Profiling relied on immunoSEQ multiplex PCR, and the TCRdb table lists in-frame clones only, not all of them. This table holds some 320,000 clones, roughly 88% found once. The material sequenced was peripheral blood. The source is a woman between 25 and 40 years old who had recovered from COVID-19.

This clone appeared once. The CDR3 spells CASSLVGGEGYTF. The CDR3 coding sequence is TGCGCCAGCAGCTTGGTCGGAGGGGAGGGCTACACCTTC. V is TRBV5-1 and J is TRBJ1-2; tentative D call: TRBD1 (5 bases). The V gene lost 0 bases and the J gene lost 8 bases, with 11 bases spanning the gap. Per germline, CDR1 SGHRS and CDR2 YFSETQ. This CDR3 comprises 13 residues.

This clone was observed a single time. The chain couples TRBV30 to TRBJ2-5; D is undetermined. Germline CDR1 is GTSNPN and CDR2 is SVGIG (reference sequence). The V end was cut by 2 bases, the J end by 5 bases, with 12 bases between. This CDR3 region has 13 residues. For the CDR3, the DNA is TGTGCCTGGAGTATAGAGGCTCCGGAGACCCAGTACTTC. Encoded protein: CAWSIEAPETQYF.

V is TRBV30 and J is TRBJ2-7, with 11 nucleotides matching TRBD1. Germline CDR1 and CDR2: GTSNPN and SVGIG (reference sequence). The trim removed 4 bases at V and 4 bases at J, leaving 3 bases unmatched. The CDR3 is 13 amino acids. CDR3 protein: CAWMGQGVYEQYF. The CDR3 nucleotides are TGTGCCTGGATGGGACAGGGGGTGTACGAGCAGTACTTC. Complete variable domain (other parts from reference TRBV30 and TRBJ2-7): SQTIHQWPATLVQPVGSPLSLECTVEGTSNPNLYWYRQAAGRGLQLLFYSVGIGQISSEVPQNLSASRPQDRQFILSSKKLLLSDSGFYLCAWMGQGVYEQYFGPGTRLTVT.

The chain employs TRBV7-2 and TRBJ2-1; TRBD2 agrees at 10 bases. CDR1 and CDR2 from the germline V gene are SGHTA and FQGNSA. This CDR3 region has 16 residues. V dropped 1 base and J dropped 6; count of bases not matched to a gene: 6. CDR3 nucleotides: TGTGCCAGCAGCTTAGACGTAGCGGGGGGCTCCAATGAGCAGTTCTTC. It translates to CASSLDVAGGSNEQFF. Drawing the rest from reference TRBV7-2 and TRBJ2-1, the complete variable domain is GAGVSQSPSNKVTEKGKDVELRCDPISGHTALYWYRQSLGQGLEFLIYFQGNSAPDKSGLPSDRFSAERTGGSVSTLTIQRTQQEDSAVYLCASSLDVAGGSNEQFFGPGTRLTVL.

The CDR3 DNA sequence: TGTGCCAGCAGTGCCGAGGCTGCAACTAATGAAAAACTGTTTTTT. It encodes CASSAEAATNEKLFF. The V and J genes are TRBV2 and TRBJ1-4; D uncertain. Germline CDR1 SNHLY, CDR2 FYNNEI. The germline V and J ends were trimmed by 4 bases and 0 bases, with 9 bases remaining between them. The CDR3 loop spans 15 amino acids.

The chain joins TRBV30 to TRBJ1-1; 11 bases line up with TRBD1. CDR1 GTSNPN and CDR2 SVGIG come from the germline V gene (reference sequence). Losses at the gene ends were 4 bases for V and 5 bases for J; bases not matched to a gene: 3. The CDR3 covers 13 residues. CDR3 sequence (DNA): TGTGCCTGGACGGGACAGGGGGTGACTGAAGCTTTCTTT. Translated: CAWTGQGVTEAFF.

The rearrangement uses TRBV4-2 and TRBJ1-2, with 8 bases matching TRBD1. The CDR3 is 15 amino acids. The ends lost 0 bases at V and 3 bases at J; junction bases unmatched: 3. Per germline, CDR1 LGHNA and CDR2 YNFKEQ. CDR3 region: CASSQEGQGYYGYTF. The CDR3 DNA follows: TGTGCCAGCAGCCAAGAAGGACAGGGTTACTATGGCTACACCTTC.

This chain joins TRBV3-1 (or the pseudogene TRBV3-2) and TRBJ2-2; D may be TRBD2 (5 bases). This CDR3 spans 14 amino acids. V shed 0 bases and J shed 8 bases, with 10 bases lying between them. Germline-derived CDR1 and CDR2 are LGHDT and YNNKEL (reference sequence). The CDR3 nucleotides are TGTGCCAGCAGCCAAGAACTGGAGGCGGGGGAGCTGTTTTTT. The encoded protein is CASSQELEAGELFF.

The chain has TRBV18 and TRBJ1-6; TRBD1 aligns across 8 bases. V was pared by 5 bases and J by 8 bases, with 8 bases of the junction left unmatched. The CDR3 consists of 15 residues. Germline-derived CDR1 and CDR2 are KGHSH and LQKENI. CDR3 nucleotides: TGTGCCAGCTCATCCGGGACAGGCTTCGATTCACCCCTCCACTTT. Translated, it gives CASSSGTGFDSPLHF.

The chain joins TRBV25-1 to TRBJ1-2; TRBD1 agrees at 9 bases. The CDR3 contains 15 residues. Germline V gene lookup returns CDR1 MGHDK and CDR2 SYGVNS. Trimming took 2 bases from V and 1 from J; bases not matched to a gene: 2. The CDR3 reads CASSEGTGLNYGYTF. The CDR3 region has the DNA TGTGCCAGCAGTGAAGGGACAGGGCTTAACTATGGCTACACCTTC.

The chain links TRBV3-1 (or the pseudogene TRBV3-2) to TRBJ2-2, with 10 bases matching TRBD1. V trimming: 1 base; J trimming: 0 bases; junction bases outside the gene matches: 5. This CDR3 region has 18 residues. Per germline, CDR1 LGHDT and CDR2 YNNKEL (reference sequence). The CDR3 DNA sequence: TGTGCCAGCAGCCAAGCCGGGACAGGGGCCGCGAACACCGGGGAGCTGTTTTTT. It yields the protein CASSQAGTGAANTGELFF.

A remark on this clone: Given a much more abundant clone one base away, this may be a read error. The chain recombines TRBV6-2 or TRBV6-3 with TRBJ2-6; D is unclear. Germline V gene data show CDR1 as MNHEY and CDR2 as SVGEGT. The CDR3 has 14 amino acids. V lost 5 bases to trimming and J lost 0 bases, with 5 bases between them. CDR3 amino acids: CASSDNSGANVLTF. CDR3 sequence (DNA): TGTGCCAGCAGTGACAACTCTGGGGCCAACGTCCTGACTTTC.

A word on this clone: Other DNA sequences in this sample translate to the same CDR3. The chain joins TRBV24-1 to TRBJ1-2, with 7 bases fitting TRBD1. Trimming cost V 3 bases and J 6 bases; bases outside gene matches: 3. Germline V lookup: CDR1 KGHDR, CDR2 SFDVKD. The CDR3 totals 13 residues. The CDR3 is CATSDPGQDGYTF. The CDR3 DNA reads as TGTGCCACCAGTGATCCCGGACAGGATGGCTACACCTTC.

The chain employs TRBV10-3 and TRBJ2-1; tentatively, D is TRBD2 (5 bases). Germline values: CDR1 ENHRY, CDR2 SYGVKD. The CDR3 has 16 residues. The V gene lost 10 bases and the J gene lost 7 bases, with 26 bases spanning the gap. The CDR3 nucleotides read TGTGCCACGGCCCCGATGGCGGCCCTAACGGGGAATGAGCAGTTCTTC. Its protein is CATAPMAALTGNEQFF.

This clone was seen just once. J is TRBJ1-5 and V is TRBV4-2; TRBD1 matches at 9 bases. Germline V gene lookup returns CDR1 LGHNA and CDR2 YNFKEQ. The J segment lost 6 bases and the V segment lost 3 bases, leaving 3 bases of the junction unmatched. The CDR3 spans 14 residues. The CDR3 reads CASSQGTGSQPQHF. Written as DNA, the CDR3 is TGTGCCAGCAGCCAGGGGACAGGGAGTCAGCCCCAGCATTTT.

The rearrangement joins TRBV15 to TRBJ1-2, with 7 bases identical to TRBD1. CDR1 and CDR2 from the germline V gene are LNHNV and YYDKDF (reference sequence). The CDR3 has 15 residues. V was clipped by 4 bases and J by 2 bases; unmatched bases: 7. CDR3 DNA sequence: TGTGCCACCAGCACTAGGGACAGTTCCAACTATGGCTACACCTTC. Protein sequence: CATSTRDSSNYGYTF.

The chain links TRBV4-1 to TRBJ1-1, with 7 bases fitting TRBD1. This CDR3 comprises 16 residues. Germline trimming cut 1 base from V and 6 bases from J; bases unmatched to any gene: 11. CDR1 MGHRA and CDR2 YSYEKL come from the germline V gene. The CDR3 nucleotides are TGCGCCAGCAGCCAAGCATTACGACAGGGTTTGGCTGAAGCTTTCTTT. This translates into CASSQALRQGLAEAFF.

The chain recombines TRBV2 with TRBJ1-1, with 11 nucleotides matching TRBD1. The germline gives CDR1 SNHLY, CDR2 FYNNEI. V dropped 6 bases and J dropped 4; count of bases not matched to a gene: 4. This CDR3 is built from 14 residues. CDR3 DNA: TGTGCCAGCAGCCCCGGGACAGGGGGCACTGAAGCTTTCTTT. Translation: CASSPGTGGTEAFF.

J is TRBJ2-1 and V is TRBV5-1; 9 bases are a match to TRBD1. Germline CDR1 reads SGHRS; CDR2 reads YFSETQ. The length of the CDR3 is 14 residues. The ends lost 3 bases at V and 8 bases at J; junction bases unmatched: 6. The CDR3 DNA sequence: TGCGCCAGCAGCTCAACAGGGGGCTTGGATGAGCAGTTCTTC. Its protein product is CASSSTGGLDEQFF.

The genes are TRBV5-8 and TRBJ2-3, with D perhaps matching TRBD2 (7 bases). V dropped 2 bases and J dropped 3 bases, with 22 bases sitting between them. The CDR3 is made up of 18 amino acids. CDR1 is SGHTS, CDR2 YDEGEE, per germline. Here the CDR3 reads CASSFRSNREGLTDTQYF. The CDR3 nucleotides are TGTGCCAGCAGCTTTAGGTCGAACAGGGAGGGTCTTACAGATACGCAGTATTTT.

This rearrangement joins TRBV6-5 to TRBJ1-2; no firm D call. Germline V gene lookup returns CDR1 MNHEY and CDR2 SVGAGI. V dropped 7 bases and J dropped 0 bases, with 9 bases sitting between them. The CDR3 has 13 residues. The DNA for the CDR3 is TGTGCCAGCATCGAGTTAGCTAACTATGGCTACACCTTC. Protein product: CASIELANYGYTF.

The chain employs TRBV6-2 or TRBV6-3 and TRBJ1-2; no reliable D call. Between the trimmed V and J ends, which lost 4 bases and 5 bases, there was a span of 8 bases. The CDR3 has 12 residues. In germline, CDR1 is MNHEY, CDR2 SVGEGT. CDR3 region: CASSSPGYGYTF. CDR3 bases: TGTGCCAGCAGTTCCCCCGGGTATGGCTACACCTTC.

V gene TRBV28 combines with J gene TRBJ1-5; 7 bases agree with TRBD1. Germline V gene lookup returns CDR1 MDHEN and CDR2 SYDVKM. The CDR3 runs 16 residues. V trimming: 0 bases; J trimming: 4 bases; junction bases outside the gene matches: 6. The CDR3 is CASSLWGSGGNQPQHF. DNA of the CDR3: TGTGCCAGCAGTTTATGGGGCTCAGGGGGGAATCAGCCCCAGCATTTT. Full variable domain (outside the CDR3, taken from reference TRBV28 and TRBJ1-5): DVKVTQSSRYLVKRTGEKVFLECVQDMDHENMFWYRQDPGLGLRLIYFSYDVKMKEKGDIPEGYSVSREKKERFSLILESASTNQTSMYLCASSLWGSGGNQPQHFGDGTRLSIL.

CDR3 protein: CATLSVSRFMQPQHF. CDR3 bases: TGTGCCACCCTCTCAGTCTCGAGGTTTATGCAGCCCCAGCATTTT. The J gene is TRBJ1-5, the V gene TRBV28; D remains unclear. V gave up 10 bases and J gave up 7 bases, with 23 bases separating them. CDR3 size: 15 residues. In germline, CDR1 is MDHEN, CDR2 SYDVKM.

This rearrangement joins TRBV23-1 to TRBJ1-6; 7 bases are shared with TRBD1. TRBV23-1 belongs to the ORF category, with a function that is uncertain. This CDR3 comprises 17 residues. The V segment lost 3 bases and the J segment 0 bases; nucleotides outside the gene matches: 5. CDR3 in amino acids: CASSHQGQSSYNSPLHF. DNA of the CDR3: TGCGCCAGCAGTCATCAGGGACAGAGCTCCTATAATTCACCCCTCCACTTT.

V is TRBV19 and J is TRBJ1-5; unclear D gene. V was shortened by 1 base and J by 0 bases, with 7 bases between the two germline ends. The V gene's germline CDR1 is LNHDA and CDR2 SQIVND (reference sequence). This CDR3 is built from 15 residues. In DNA, the CDR3 is TGTGCCAGTAGTATAGGAGAAGATAGCAATCAGCCCCAGCATTTT. This translates into CASSIGEDSNQPQHF.

The chain couples TRBV18 to TRBJ2-4; 8 bases map to TRBD1. V gave up 6 bases and J gave up 13 bases; unmatched junction bases: 14. Germline loops: CDR1 KGHSH, CDR2 LQKENI. There are 14 residues in the CDR3. CDR3 sequence reads: CASSSQKQGDVQYF. The CDR3 DNA follows: TGTGCCAGCTCTTCCCAAAAACAGGGGGACGTCCAGTACTTC.